This section outlines one T cell receptor beta chain sequence together with its context. The target of this receptor is not known. No clone much larger than this one lies a single base away; base qualities are absent. The library was prepared using the immunoSEQ multiplex PCR assay. A mixture of 60 forward primers for TCR Vbeta segments and 13 reverse primers for TCR Jbeta segments was used in the multiplex PCR. The CDR3 region of rearranged TCR beta genes was amplified from genomic DNA by a multiplex PCR assay. Amplified TCR beta libraries were sequenced as 87-base-pair reads on the Illumina HiSeq System. Concerning the study's data processing: A later analysis counted some 74 million unique TCR beta chains across the approximately 700 repertoires, and approximately 11 million of these chains were shared by at least two donors. Raw reads were error-corrected and collapsed into unique sequences with a nearest-neighbor algorithm that merged closely related sequences to remove PCR and sequencing errors. V, D and J gene segments were assigned by aligning CDR3 sequences to IMGT reference sequences. For a sequence to be retained, a match of at least six nucleotides to both a V gene segment and a J gene segment was required. A rearrangement counted as productive if the CDR3 had no stop codons and remained in frame with V and J, and every other rearrangement counted as non-productive. CDR3 was defined by IMGT convention, running from the second conserved V-encoded cysteine to the conserved J-encoded phenylalanine. The earlier analysis of 550 to 650 of the donors excluded any sequence lacking an unambiguous match to a single V gene segment. An earlier analysis of fewer than 750 of the donors classified V segments as functional when productive rearrangements were above 56.7% and as segregating when the standard deviation between donors was above 5%. A statistical classification framework was built for diagnosing cytomegalovirus status from the catalog of TCR beta chain sequences. In a later analysis, TCR nucleotide sequences were compared against IMGT/GENE-DB human TR gene sequences so that V and J genes could be assigned. Using the TCRdist pipeline, a later analysis assigned CDR3 sequences along with most-parsimonious VDJ recombination scenarios. In a later analysis, each TCR beta chain was defined by its CDR3 amino acid sequence together with its V-gene family, and reads lacking a unique V-gene family were excluded. A later analysis removed several hundred highly shared, low-generation-probability nucleotide sequences to deal with suspected cross-contamination and a sequencing artifact. In a later analysis, a clonal expansion index for each public chain was calculated from normalized within-repertoire ranks of inferred template counts. In a later analysis, generation probabilities were computed with a VDJ recombination model fitted to out-of-frame rearrangements, and the resulting probabilities were checked against IGoR. A later analysis scored TCR-TCR, TCR-HLA and TCR-CMV co-occurrence with hypergeometric tests, applying a repertoire-size bias correction to TCR pairs. In a later analysis, false discovery rates were estimated by permuting HLA or CMV assignments 20 times. In a later analysis, co-occurring TCRs were grouped with DBSCAN, and TCRdist sequence similarity was added when clustering was performed within HLA-allele-positive subsets. For co-occurrence clustering, repertoires with fewer than 30,000 or more than 120,000 public chains were excluded, along with a handful of repertoires with anomalous nucleotide sharing. Entries here come from immuneACCESS through TCRdb and include only in-frame sequences with V and J called. Some clones fail to appear in such tables; in the studies checked, an unresolved V gene covers under half of the shortfall, and the cause of the remainder is unknown. The D gene and trimming were derived from the DNA, and the V and J assignments and clone size from that table. For this sample there are some 200,000 clones; 80% to 85% appear just once. Jointly, the top ten make up around 1.6% of the sample.

Deletion took 4 bases off V and 9 bases off J, with a span of 13 bases between the germline ends. CDR1 and CDR2 are drawn from the germline V gene (reference sequence): MNHNY, SVGAGI. Its CDR3 holds 13 amino acids, cysteine through phenylalanine. Here the CDR3 DNA is all that survives: 39 bases in frame from base 1. The cohort consisted of 600 or so healthy bone marrow donors. All cohort members were sampled while nominally healthy, although unrecorded immune exposures were likely present. The donor tested CMV seronegative, placing the donor among the roughly 400 seronegative members of the cohort. A peripheral blood sample was collected from each donor, and TCR beta sequencing was performed on peripheral blood mononuclear cells. Genomic DNA was extracted from the blood cell samples with the Qiagen DNeasy Blood Extraction Kit. The sample is drawn from a study of cytomegalovirus exposure and HLA in healthy donors (dated by TCRdb to the late 2010s). For the wider study: An earlier analysis of some 620 of the donors reported 276 Gb of sequence data and some 110 million unique TCR beta sequences obtained from some 170 million T cells. An early release that covered 640 HLA-typed donors contained 250 to 350 gigabases of sequencing data and roughly 84 million unique TCR sequences. Of the roughly 400 genotyped donors, over 70% fell in the genetic ancestry cluster associated with self-reported Caucasian donors. The study aimed to test whether cataloging public T cell receptors could reveal signatures of past pathogen exposure. The study used immunosequencing to profile the T cell repertoires of 666 subjects and linked those repertoires to cytomegalovirus serostatus. In addition to the first cohort of around 670 subjects, a separate validation cohort of approximately 110 different subjects was used. To predict cytomegalovirus infection status, the study brought together high-throughput TCR immunosequencing, statistical association of individual TCRs with disease status, and machine learning. In a later analysis, previously published TCR beta repertoires from 550 to 750 donors were re-analyzed and high-resolution HLA genotyping was added so that TCR occurrence patterns could be studied. Rather than drawing on any new phenotypic data, the later analysis identified candidate immune exposures from TCR beta sequences and the way those sequences occurred across donors. To decide whether each TCR beta V gene segment behaved as functional or pseudogenic, an earlier analysis of over 500 of the donors relied on high-throughput TCR beta sequencing. Donor age, sex, ethnicity and CMV serostatus were compiled together with the repertoire data. In a later genetic analysis, genome-wide SNP genotypes for about three fifths of the roughly 670 donors were used, and that subset was treated as a discovery cohort. All discovery cohort repertoires had been generated on a single sequencing platform. HLA typing included class I and class II loci at four-digit resolution. Typing coverage differed by locus: A, B, C, DRB1 and DQB1 were typed in roughly 629-630 donors, DQA1 in 500 to 550, DPA1 in around 610, and DPB1 in 450 to 490. Five DR-DQ haplotypes were handled as single units for association and clustering, since linkage in the cohort was strong. On average, about 240,000 unique TCR beta nucleotide sequences were sequenced per donor among 398 genotyped donors of the cohort, with 15% to 20% of those sequences being non-productive.

The research as a whole found: In a later analysis, HLA-associated TCR beta chains were found to be more clonally expanded and to have lower generation probabilities than equally common non-associated chains. In the study, 150 to 200 TCR beta chains were listed as associated with cytomegalovirus. Immune exposure information for the cohort was limited to CMV serostatus. Most TCR sequences were seen in very few donors, while some public TCRs were found in many individuals. In this cohort, only TCR beta chains were sequenced, and detectable features were limited by the absence of alpha or paired-chain data. According to a later analysis, most CMV-associated TCR beta chains appeared to be HLA-restricted, and the HLA associations seemed to be driven largely by CMV exposure. Compared with the approximately 710-donor mean, donors in an Asian-associated ancestry cluster had fewer N-insertions in productive TCRs, according to a later genetic analysis. Specific HLA alleles were associated with 15,000 to 20,000 TCR beta sequences at a false discovery rate of 0.05 in a later analysis. Correlated functional status among segregating V segments might be attributable to linkage disequilibrium, but an unknown experimental factor could not be ruled out. A further reported finding was that TCR beta sequences accurately predicted the HLA-A and HLA-B alleles for most subjects in the first cohort. An association between a missense DCLRE1C variant and V-gene and J-gene trimming of TCR beta chains was found in a later genetic analysis and replicated in an independent cohort. In a later analysis, TCR association rates were found to vary across HLA loci, with the most associated TCRs seen for DRB1 alleles and the fewest for HLA-C alleles. HLA typing was unavailable for some donors at each locus, so association tests used only the typed subset. Cytomegalovirus status was reported to be diagnosed by the classifier with high specificity and sensitivity in both the original and validation cohorts. Roughly uniform sequencing depth across donors was assumed in presence/absence analyses, although this assumption may not hold. Three of the identified cytomegalovirus-associated TCR beta chains were confirmed in vitro to be specific for cytomegalovirus antigens. Some 15 rarely observed V segments, including chromosome 9 orphons, were excluded from the earlier analysis of 550 to 700 of the donors because counts were too low. When HLA alleles, especially DR and DQ, strongly co-occurred, TCR associations were difficult to assign to individual alleles. The authors suggested that the approach could potentially be generalized to other disease states and immunological phenotypes. In an earlier analysis of some 540 of the donors, most TCR beta V segments appeared in productive rearrangements about 90% or about 30% of the time, broadly matching IMGT annotations. Some IMGT-functional V segments, including TRBV6-2 and TRBV6-3, could not be told apart with the 87-base-pair reads, so those segments were excluded. In a later analysis, several top co-occurrence clusters were reported to appear linked to parvovirus B19, influenza, CMV and Epstein-Barr virus. A cluster of highly shared sequence variants was judged likely to be a technical artifact of the sequencing pipeline.

In this chain, TRBV6-6 is recombined with TRBJ1-3; the D segment cannot be called with confidence. Material for sequencing was PBMCs. This TCR derives from a man aged 45-65 years in good health and CMV-seronegative. DNA sequence: TGTGCCAGCAGTTTCCAACCGAGCGGCACCATATATTTT. It specifies CASSFQPSGTIYF.